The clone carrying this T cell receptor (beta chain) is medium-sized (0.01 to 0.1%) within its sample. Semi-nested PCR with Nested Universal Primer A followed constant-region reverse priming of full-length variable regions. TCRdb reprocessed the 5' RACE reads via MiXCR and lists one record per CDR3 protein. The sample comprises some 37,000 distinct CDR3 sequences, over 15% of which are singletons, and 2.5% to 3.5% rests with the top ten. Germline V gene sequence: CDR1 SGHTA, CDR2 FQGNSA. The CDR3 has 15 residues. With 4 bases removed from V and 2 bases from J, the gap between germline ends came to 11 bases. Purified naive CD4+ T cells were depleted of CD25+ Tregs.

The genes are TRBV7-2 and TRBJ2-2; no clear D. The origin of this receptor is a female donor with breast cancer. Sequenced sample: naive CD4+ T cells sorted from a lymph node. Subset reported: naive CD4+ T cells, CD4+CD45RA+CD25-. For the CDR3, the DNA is TGTGCCAGCAGCTCCTCGTGGCTAAACACCGGGGAGCTGTTTTTT. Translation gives CASSSSWLNTGELFF.